A selection of T cell receptor beta chains follows, all from one sample in a study of T cells in Graves' hyperthyroidism and ophthalmopathy. MiXCR, applied by TCRdb to the multiplex PCR reads, yields one record per CDR3 protein. The sample includes around 300,000 distinct CDR3 sequences, approximately 14% of them seen just once. The sequenced material came from blood. The source is a woman in her twenties or thirties with Graves' hyperthyroidism. The conserved cysteine and the conserved F or W are not part of the CDR3 here. D genes are given only for firm matches.

d_gene	j_gene	v_gene	CDR3aa
TRBD1	TRBJ1-2	TRBV5-1	ASSLTGEGYT
.	TRBJ2-4	TRBV5-6	ASSPTGRMAKNIQY
TRBD2	TRBJ2-3	TRBV6-2/TRBV6-3	ASSSQRERGDTQY
.	TRBJ2-7	TRBV6-2/TRBV6-3	ASRTPRGRFYEQY
TRBD1	TRBJ2-2	TRBV4-3	ASSLGTGGNTGELF
.	TRBJ1-2	TRBV5-1	ASSFELGYGYT
.	TRBJ2-3	TRBV6-1	ASRDTDTQY
.	TRBJ2-3	TRBV11-1	ASSRGSDTQY
.	TRBJ2-1	TRBV4-1	ASSQGQEGEQF
TRBD1	TRBJ2-2	TRBV13	ASRNRGSTGELF
.	TRBJ2-1	TRBV12-3/TRBV12-4	ASSLVGNEQF
TRBD2	TRBJ2-1	TRBV9	ASSQETSGNDEQF
TRBD2	TRBJ2-5	TRBV28	ASTERGEVYQETQY
.	TRBJ2-1	TRBV12-3/TRBV12-4	AAGAYNEQF
.	TRBJ2-7	TRBV6-1	ASSRLEGISHEQY
.	TRBJ2-1	TRBV29-1	SAAMGNEQF
.	TRBJ2-7	TRBV6-2/TRBV6-3	ASSYRRGRAYSYEQY
.	TRBJ2-7	TRBV7-2	ASSSSRVQQY
.	TRBJ2-3	TRBV4-3	ASSQDPTSSSTDTQY
.	TRBJ1-6	TRBV25-1	ASSFGRTLH
TRBD1	TRBJ2-7	TRBV28	ASRSAGTGVSEQY
.	TRBJ1-1	TRBV6-1	ASSEVPKAEAF
TRBD2	TRBJ2-5	TRBV29-1	SVSGLAGVETQY
.	TRBJ1-4	TRBV2	ASTEGGAGEKLF
.	TRBJ1-5	TRBV20-1	SARHTGLNQPQH
TRBD2	TRBJ2-7	TRBV30	AWSGAGTTDEQY
TRBD2	TRBJ2-3	TRBV20-1	SAMPLAGVPPDTQY
.	TRBJ1-1	TRBV6-2/TRBV6-3	ASSYSDRTEAF